The rows below give T cell receptor beta chains drawn from one sample of a study of T and B cells in COVID-19 patients. Using its own MiXCR run on the multiplex PCR reads, TCRdb lists one record per CDR3 protein. The data contain roughly 9,400 distinct CDR3 sequences, 25% to 30% of them singletons. The sequenced sample was blood. These receptors all stem from a human donor who had recovered from COVID-19. The CDR3 runs from the conserved cysteine through the conserved F or W. The D gene is left open where the match is weak. A row's size may be missing; if present it is once, few, many or a size class.

D gene	V gene	J gene	clone size	CDR3 protein	CDR3 DNA
-	TRBV10-3	TRBJ2-1	few	CAISELEGGPNEQFF	TGTGCCATCAGTGAGTTGGAAGGTGGTCCCAATGAGCAGTTCTTC
TRBD1	TRBV7-9	TRBJ1-6	-	CASSSHDWTGSNSPLHF	TGTGCCAGCAGCTCCCACGACTGGACAGGCTCCAATTCACCCCTCCACTTT
-	TRBV6-5	TRBJ2-3	-	CASSYSRGLSDTQYF	TGTGCCAGCAGTTACTCACGGGGCCTCTCAGATACGCAGTATTTT
TRBD1	TRBV12-3/TRBV12-4	TRBJ1-5	few	CASSPGQGSEPQHF	TGTGCCAGCAGTCCGGGACAGGGTTCGGAGCCCCAGCATTTT
-	TRBV6-1	TRBJ2-7	many	CASSSTGPSFYEQYF	TGTGCCAGCAGTTCCACGGGGCCGTCCTTCTACGAGCAGTACTTC
TRBD1	TRBV6-6	TRBJ1-6	-	CASRGQGGKGFSNSPLHF	TGTGCCAGCAGAGGACAGGGCGGAAAGGGTTTTAGTAATTCACCCCTCCACTTT
TRBD1	TRBV18	TRBJ2-2	medium-sized	CASSPRTGPNTGELFF	TGTGCCAGCTCACCCCGGACAGGACCAAACACCGGGGAGCTGTTTTTT
TRBD2	TRBV5-4	TRBJ2-1	-	CASTVAGGSYNEQFF	TGTGCCAGCACCGTAGCGGGAGGGTCCTACAATGAGCAGTTCTTC
TRBD2	TRBV6-6	TRBJ2-1	-	CASSYSVLAGGPTGNEQFF	TGTGCCAGCAGTTACTCGGTTCTAGCGGGGGGCCCGACGGGGAATGAGCAGTTCTTC
TRBD2	TRBV15	TRBJ2-5	medium-sized	CATSRWTSGGRMGETQYF	TGTGCCACCAGCAGGTGGACTAGCGGGGGCCGCATGGGGGAGACCCAGTACTTC
TRBD2	TRBV27	TRBJ2-7	-	CASSPRTSGGAYEQYF	TGTGCCAGCAGTCCCCGGACTAGCGGGGGAGCATACGAGCAGTACTTC
TRBD2	TRBV11-1	TRBJ2-1	medium-sized	CASSLGPGTSGYNEQFF	TGTGCCAGCAGCTTAGGGCCGGGGACTAGCGGATACAATGAGCAGTTCTTC
-	TRBV10-3	TRBJ2-7	-	CATSTGPPGYEQYF	TGTGCCACTTCAACAGGGCCCCCAGGCTACGAGCAGTACTTC
-	TRBV20-1	TRBJ2-3	few	CSARDDLATDWTDTQYF	TGCAGTGCTAGAGATGACCTAGCGACCGATTGGACAGATACGCAGTATTTT
-	TRBV18	TRBJ2-3	-	CASSPLQWSDTQYF	TGTGCCAGCTCACCACTACAGTGGTCAGATACGCAGTATTTT
TRBD1	TRBV5-6	TRBJ1-2	-	CTSSLGTGDPYGYTF	TGTACCAGCAGCCTCGGGACAGGGGACCCCTATGGCTACACCTTC
-	TRBV19	TRBJ1-2	medium-sized	CASSPGGRGYTF	TGTGCCAGTAGTCCCGGGGGACGCGGCTACACCTTC
TRBD1	TRBV6-5	TRBJ1-4	few	CASSAQGARGEKLFF	TGTGCCAGCAGTGCCCAGGGGGCGCGTGGTGAAAAACTGTTTTTT
TRBD1	TRBV6-5	TRBJ1-1	-	CAIPMKLAGTGGSNTEAFF	TGTGCCATCCCCATGAAGCTAGCCGGGACAGGGGGTTCGAACACTGAAGCTTTCTTT
TRBD1	TRBV10-3	TRBJ2-7	few	CAISAGGYEQYF	TGTGCCATCAGTGCAGGGGGATACGAGCAGTACTTC
-	TRBV6-5	TRBJ1-6	-	CASISSYNSPLHF	TGTGCCAGCATTAGCTCCTATAATTCACCCCTCCACTTT
-	TRBV27	TRBJ2-2	medium-sized	CASQPLLGTGGELFF	TGTGCCAGCCAGCCCCTCCTGGGTACAGGCGGGGAGCTGTTTTTT
TRBD1	TRBV4-1	TRBJ2-1	-	CASSQEGQGSYNEQFF	TGCGCCAGCAGCCAAGAAGGACAGGGGTCCTACAATGAGCAGTTCTTC
-	TRBV14	TRBJ2-7	few	CASSRGSRKYEQYF	TGTGCCAGCAGCCGGGGGTCGAGGAAATACGAGCAGTACTTC
-	TRBV19	TRBJ1-2	-	CASTHGGSYGYTF	TGTGCCAGTACCCATGGCGGAAGCTATGGCTACACCTTC
-	TRBV30	TRBJ1-1	medium-sized	CAWSVEGKAFF	TGTGCCTGGAGTGTCGAAGGGAAGGCTTTCTTT
-	TRBV30	TRBJ1-2	medium-sized	CAWRSYGYTF	TGTGCCTGGAGATCTTATGGCTACACCTTC
-	TRBV29-1	TRBJ1-2	medium-sized	CSVDDRVKEIGYTF	TGCAGCGTTGACGATAGGGTAAAAGAGATAGGCTACACCTTC